This TCR beta chain was retrieved from a study of PD-1 blockade in mismatch repair-deficient tumors. TCRdb's table, derived via immunoSEQ multiplex PCR, lists solely in-frame clones and lacks some. The sample yields 100,000 or so clones, 82% seen once. V shed 0 bases and J shed 2 bases, with 5 bases lying between them. The CDR3 consists of 13 residues. Germline CDR1 and CDR2: SGHRS and YFSETQ. This specimen was peripheral blood, taken around 8 months after starting pembrolizumab. V usage is TRBV5-1 and J usage is TRBJ1-2; D gene ambiguous. The sequence was collected from an adult with mismatch repair-deficient cancer. The CDR3 region is CASSLEENYGYTF. CDR3 nucleotides: TGCGCCAGCAGCTTGGAGGAAAACTATGGCTACACCTTC.